A selection of T cell receptor beta chains follows, all from one sample in a study of beta chain features in type 1 diabetes. Some clones are missing from TCRdb's copy, which holds only in-frame ones; the method was immunoSEQ multiplex PCR. The sample includes tens of thousands of clones, about 50% of them seen just once. The sequenced material came from Tregs from blood. These receptors originate from a woman aged 40 to 50 with type 1 diabetes. Each CDR3 is given with its conserved first and last residue. Fields, in order: CDR3 DNA, CDR3 protein, clone size, J gene, D gene, V gene. D genes are given only for firm matches. Expanded clones are given a class, and other clones once, few, many or no size at all.

cdr3_nt: TGTGCCAGCAGCTTAAACAGGGCCAAAAACATTCAGTACTTC; cdr3_aa: CASSLNRAKNIQYF; clone_size: few; j_call: TRBJ2-4; d_call: .; v_call: TRBV7-9
cdr3_nt: TGTGCCAGCAGTCCCCCCGAGAGGGGGATGAGGGAGCAGTACTTC; cdr3_aa: CASSPPERGMREQYF; clone_size: .; j_call: TRBJ2-7; d_call: .; v_call: TRBV6-5
cdr3_nt: TGTGCCAGCAGTGTCACTAGCGGGAGAACGGTTGAGCAGTTCTTC; cdr3_aa: CASSVTSGRTVEQFF; clone_size: once; j_call: TRBJ2-1; d_call: TRBD2; v_call: TRBV2
cdr3_nt: TGTGCCAGCAGTTTGGCTAGTGAGGGTTCCCCCCTCTACAATGAGCAGTTCTTC; cdr3_aa: CASSLASEGSPLYNEQFF; clone_size: few; j_call: TRBJ2-1; d_call: .; v_call: TRBV28
cdr3_nt: TGTGCCACAAAGAGGGCAGGGGGCTACTACGAGCAGTACTTC; cdr3_aa: CATKRAGGYYEQYF; clone_size: .; j_call: TRBJ2-7; d_call: TRBD1; v_call: TRBV28
cdr3_nt: TGTGCCGCAAGCAGCGGGACACCCTACGAGCAGTACTTC; cdr3_aa: CAASSGTPYEQYF; clone_size: .; j_call: TRBJ2-7; d_call: .; v_call: TRBV6-1
cdr3_nt: TGCGCCAGCAGCCTAGGACAGCTTCCATCCTATAATTCACCCCTCCACTTT; cdr3_aa: CASSLGQLPSYNSPLHF; clone_size: .; j_call: TRBJ1-6; d_call: .; v_call: TRBV5-1
cdr3_nt: TGTGCCAGCAGTAATAGCGGGAGTGATCCTACGCAGTATTTT; cdr3_aa: CASSNSGSDPTQYF; clone_size: .; j_call: TRBJ2-3; d_call: TRBD2; v_call: TRBV28
cdr3_nt: TGTGCCAGCTGCAGGGGGCGCGGCAATCAGCCCCAGCATTTT; cdr3_aa: CASCRGRGNQPQHF; clone_size: once; j_call: TRBJ1-5; d_call: TRBD1; v_call: TRBV28
cdr3_nt: TGTGCCAGCAGCTTGGACGTGGCAAACACCATATATTTT; cdr3_aa: CASSLDVANTIYF; clone_size: .; j_call: TRBJ1-3; d_call: .; v_call: TRBV5-5
cdr3_nt: TGTGCCAGCAGTTTGAACATCAGGGGTGAAGCTTTCTTT; cdr3_aa: CASSLNIRGEAFF; clone_size: .; j_call: TRBJ1-1; d_call: .; v_call: TRBV6-5
cdr3_nt: TGCGCCAGCAGCCAAGATGGACAGGGGGGAACTGAAGCTTTCTTT; cdr3_aa: CASSQDGQGGTEAFF; clone_size: .; j_call: TRBJ1-1; d_call: TRBD1; v_call: TRBV4-3
cdr3_nt: TGTGCCAGCAGCCAAGATAGCGGGAGGGTTGAGCAGTTCTTC; cdr3_aa: CASSQDSGRVEQFF; clone_size: .; j_call: TRBJ2-1; d_call: TRBD2; v_call: TRBV14
cdr3_nt: TGTGCCAGCAGCTTCGACAATGAGCAGTTCTTC; cdr3_aa: CASSFDNEQFF; clone_size: few; j_call: TRBJ2-1; d_call: .; v_call: TRBV5-6
cdr3_nt: TGTGCCAGCTTACAACCACGGCAGGGGGCCGGGGAGCTGTTTTTT; cdr3_aa: CASLQPRQGAGELFF; clone_size: .; j_call: TRBJ2-2; d_call: TRBD1; v_call: TRBV6-6
cdr3_nt: TGTGCCAGCAGTTTAGGACAGGGCCCCGACACCGGGGAGCTGTTTTTT; cdr3_aa: CASSLGQGPDTGELFF; clone_size: few; j_call: TRBJ2-2; d_call: TRBD1; v_call: TRBV27
cdr3_nt: TGTGCCAGCAGCTTAGACGGCGGCAGGGGATACGAGCAGTACTTC; cdr3_aa: CASSLDGGRGYEQYF; clone_size: .; j_call: TRBJ2-7; d_call: .; v_call: TRBV7-2
cdr3_nt: TGTGCCAGCAGCAGTCCCGTCCAGCATTTT; cdr3_aa: CASSSPVQHF; clone_size: .; j_call: TRBJ1-5; d_call: .; v_call: TRBV28
cdr3_nt: TGTGCCAGCAGCGTGGACCTCAGGGCCCTCCACTTT; cdr3_aa: CASSVDLRALHF; clone_size: .; j_call: TRBJ1-6; d_call: .; v_call: TRBV5-4
cdr3_nt: TGCGCCAGCCAGACTAGCGGGGGCACAGATACGCAGTATTTT; cdr3_aa: CASQTSGGTDTQYF; clone_size: .; j_call: TRBJ2-3; d_call: TRBD2; v_call: TRBV5-1
cdr3_nt: TGCGCCAGCAGCCTACAGGGTATGGGAGATACGCAGTATTTT; cdr3_aa: CASSLQGMGDTQYF; clone_size: .; j_call: TRBJ2-3; d_call: .; v_call: TRBV5-1
cdr3_nt: TGTGCCAGCAGCTGGGGGACAGGGGCGGACACCGGGGAGCTGTTTTTT; cdr3_aa: CASSWGTGADTGELFF; clone_size: .; j_call: TRBJ2-2; d_call: TRBD1; v_call: TRBV5-5
cdr3_nt: TGTGCCAGCAGCTTAGGGAGCCGGAGGCGCAATCAGCCCCAGCATTTT; cdr3_aa: CASSLGSRRRNQPQHF; clone_size: few; j_call: TRBJ1-5; d_call: .; v_call: TRBV7-2
cdr3_nt: TGTGCCAGCAGCTTGGGAGCGGGAGGCAATGGGGATGAGCAGTTCTTC; cdr3_aa: CASSLGAGGNGDEQFF; clone_size: .; j_call: TRBJ2-1; d_call: TRBD2; v_call: TRBV5-4
cdr3_nt: TGCGCCAGCAGCCAAGAGGAAGGGGCGAGTGGCTACACCTTC; cdr3_aa: CASSQEEGASGYTF; clone_size: .; j_call: TRBJ1-2; d_call: .; v_call: TRBV4-3
cdr3_nt: TGTGCCAGCAGCCTGACAGCTGGGGCCAACGTCCTGACTTTC; cdr3_aa: CASSLTAGANVLTF; clone_size: few; j_call: TRBJ2-6; d_call: .; v_call: TRBV5-6
cdr3_nt: TGTGCCAGCAGTTGGGGGACAGTTCTCTATCAGCCCCAGCATTTT; cdr3_aa: CASSWGTVLYQPQHF; clone_size: .; j_call: TRBJ1-5; d_call: TRBD1; v_call: TRBV28
cdr3_nt: TGTGCCAGCTCACCCTCCCGGGGAAACACCATATATTTT; cdr3_aa: CASSPSRGNTIYF; clone_size: .; j_call: TRBJ1-3; d_call: .; v_call: TRBV18
cdr3_nt: TGTGCCAGCAGCTTAGGGCCTTTCTATGGCTACACCTTC; cdr3_aa: CASSLGPFYGYTF; clone_size: .; j_call: TRBJ1-2; d_call: .; v_call: TRBV7-9
cdr3_nt: TGTGCCAGCAGTTACCGGCGGACAGATTACGAGCAGTACTTC; cdr3_aa: CASSYRRTDYEQYF; clone_size: few; j_call: TRBJ2-7; d_call: .; v_call: TRBV6-5
cdr3_nt: TGTGCCAGCAGCCAAGCTGCGGGAACTGAAGCTTTCTTT; cdr3_aa: CASSQAAGTEAFF; clone_size: .; j_call: TRBJ1-1; d_call: .; v_call: TRBV14
cdr3_nt: TGTGCCAGCAGTCCCGGGGAGGGGGTTTCACCCCTCCACTTT; cdr3_aa: CASSPGEGVSPLHF; clone_size: .; j_call: TRBJ1-6; d_call: .; v_call: TRBV28
cdr3_nt: TGCAGCGTTGGCCGGTCTCCTCGCCCCTACGAGCAGTACTTC; cdr3_aa: CSVGRSPRPYEQYF; clone_size: .; j_call: TRBJ2-7; d_call: .; v_call: TRBV29-1
cdr3_nt: TGTGCCAGCAGTGAAGCGCTCCGAAGGGGAGGTGGCTACACCTTC; cdr3_aa: CASSEALRRGGGYTF; clone_size: .; j_call: TRBJ1-2; d_call: .; v_call: TRBV2
cdr3_nt: TGTGCCAGCAGTTTCGCCGGGACTAGTGGATACAATGAGCAGTTCTTC; cdr3_aa: CASSFAGTSGYNEQFF; clone_size: .; j_call: TRBJ2-1; d_call: TRBD2; v_call: TRBV28
cdr3_nt: TGTGCCAGCAGCTTAATAGGGGGAAGCTACACCTTC; cdr3_aa: CASSLIGGSYTF; clone_size: once; j_call: TRBJ1-2; d_call: .; v_call: TRBV7-9
cdr3_nt: TGTGCCAGCAGCCCCCGGGACATCATGGGAACCCAGTACTTC; cdr3_aa: CASSPRDIMGTQYF; clone_size: .; j_call: TRBJ2-5; d_call: .; v_call: TRBV7-2
cdr3_nt: TGCAGTGCCTCTAAAGATACGCAGTATTTT; cdr3_aa: CSASKDTQYF; clone_size: few; j_call: TRBJ2-3; d_call: .; v_call: TRBV20-1
cdr3_nt: TGTGCCAGCAGCTTCGGAGTAAATCAGCCCCAGCATTTT; cdr3_aa: CASSFGVNQPQHF; clone_size: few; j_call: TRBJ1-5; d_call: .; v_call: TRBV7-2
cdr3_nt: TGTGCCAGCAGCCTCGAGTGGCAGGGTATCAAGCAGTACTTC; cdr3_aa: CASSLEWQGIKQYF; clone_size: .; j_call: TRBJ2-7; d_call: .; v_call: TRBV7-2
cdr3_nt: TGTGCCAGCAGCTTTGGCGGGGGGCCCCAGCAGTACTTC; cdr3_aa: CASSFGGGPQQYF; clone_size: .; j_call: TRBJ2-7; d_call: TRBD2; v_call: TRBV7-2
cdr3_nt: TGTGCCAGCAGCCCCAGGGTTGGGCAGCCCCAGCATTTT; cdr3_aa: CASSPRVGQPQHF; clone_size: few; j_call: TRBJ1-5; d_call: .; v_call: TRBV7-2
cdr3_nt: TGTGCCAGCAGCTCCCGGGGGGGGGTTTACAATGAGCAGTTCTTC; cdr3_aa: CASSSRGGVYNEQFF; clone_size: .; j_call: TRBJ2-1; d_call: TRBD2; v_call: TRBV7-9
cdr3_nt: TGCAGCGCCCTGGGACAGTCGAACACTGAAGCTTTCTTT; cdr3_aa: CSALGQSNTEAFF; clone_size: .; j_call: TRBJ1-1; d_call: TRBD1; v_call: TRBV29-1
cdr3_nt: TGTGCCAGCAGCTTAACAGGTATCGATGAGCAGTTCTTC; cdr3_aa: CASSLTGIDEQFF; clone_size: .; j_call: TRBJ2-1; d_call: .; v_call: TRBV5-4
cdr3_nt: TGCGCCAGCAGCTTTGTCGGGGCTGGAAACACCATATATTTT; cdr3_aa: CASSFVGAGNTIYF; clone_size: few; j_call: TRBJ1-3; d_call: .; v_call: TRBV5-1
cdr3_nt: TGTGCCAGCAGCTTAACCAGCCAGCGGAACACTGAAGCTTTCTTT; cdr3_aa: CASSLTSQRNTEAFF; clone_size: few; j_call: TRBJ1-1; d_call: .; v_call: TRBV7-3
cdr3_nt: TGTGCCAGCAGTTACTCGGCAGGGCACTATGGCTACACCTTC; cdr3_aa: CASSYSAGHYGYTF; clone_size: few; j_call: TRBJ1-2; d_call: .; v_call: TRBV6-5
cdr3_nt: TGTGCCAGTAGTTCCAGGGGCGGAACTGAAGCTTTCTTT; cdr3_aa: CASSSRGGTEAFF; clone_size: .; j_call: TRBJ1-1; d_call: .; v_call: TRBV19
cdr3_nt: TGCGCCAGCAGCTCCGAGGGACAGGGCCCTCTCTATGGCTACACCTTC; cdr3_aa: CASSSEGQGPLYGYTF; clone_size: .; j_call: TRBJ1-2; d_call: TRBD1; v_call: TRBV5-1
cdr3_nt: TGTGCCAGCAGCTTGGCTGGCCGGGTCGGGGAGACCCAGTACTTC; cdr3_aa: CASSLAGRVGETQYF; clone_size: .; j_call: TRBJ2-5; d_call: .; v_call: TRBV7-8
cdr3_nt: TGTGCAAGTCGCCCTGGGGGGGAAACCGAGACCCAGTACTTC; cdr3_aa: CASRPGGETETQYF; clone_size: once; j_call: TRBJ2-5; d_call: .; v_call: TRBV12-2
cdr3_nt: TGTGCCAGCAGCGACGGGACAGGGACGGGAGGCTACACCTTC; cdr3_aa: CASSDGTGTGGYTF; clone_size: .; j_call: TRBJ1-2; d_call: TRBD1; v_call: TRBV9
cdr3_nt: TGTGCCAGCTCACCAAGGGAACAGGGGTACGGGAGCGAGCAGTACTTC; cdr3_aa: CASSPREQGYGSEQYF; clone_size: .; j_call: TRBJ2-7; d_call: .; v_call: TRBV18
cdr3_nt: TGTGCCAGCAGCGTGGGGACACACTCCTACGAGCAGTACTTC; cdr3_aa: CASSVGTHSYEQYF; clone_size: .; j_call: TRBJ2-7; d_call: .; v_call: TRBV9